Below, 26 T cell receptor beta chains from the same sample are listed, as sequenced in a study of Graves' ophthalmopathy and Graves' hyperthyroidism. Amplification of the TCR beta CDR3 regions used RNA transcripts (as template). First-round RT-PCR used HTBI primers; second-round multiplex PCR followed. In TCRdb, the multiplex PCR reads were re-called with MiXCR into one record per CDR3 protein. The sample has around 1,000,000 distinct CDR3 sequences, about 35% seen once. The material sequenced was peripheral blood or thyroid tissue (not recorded which). The receptors stem from an adult man with Graves' hyperthyroidism.

This rearrangement joins TRBV24-1 to TRBJ1-1; a possible D gene is TRBD1 (5 bases). The CDR3 is made up of 13 amino acids. The V and J ends lost 4 bases and 7 bases respectively, with 12 bases between them. Germline V gene sequence: CDR1 KGHDR, CDR2 SFDVKD. Here the CDR3 DNA reads TGTGCCACCAGTGACTGGGGCGAGGGTGAAGCTTTCTTT. Encoded protein: CATSDWGEGEAFF.

About this clonotype itself: With a much larger clone just one base away, this may be a read error. V usage is TRBV20-1 and J usage is TRBJ1-1; no clear D. Looked up from germline, CDR1 is DFQATT and CDR2 is SNEGSKA (reference sequence). The length of the CDR3 is 12 residues. Between the trimmed V and J ends, which lost 6 bases and 3 bases, there was a span of 11 bases. CDR3 in amino acids: CSASGSYTEAFF. The CDR3, as DNA: TGCAGTGCCTCCGGCAGTTACACTGAAGCTTTCTTT.

The chain uses TRBV6-1 and TRBJ2-2; 8 bases match TRBD2. The CDR3 covers 16 residues. Germline V gives CDR1 MNHNS, CDR2 SASEGT. V gave up 3 bases and J gave up 3 bases; unmatched junction bases: 6. CDR3 in DNA: TGTGCCAGCAGTGACTTGCCGGGAGGGTACACCGGGGAGCTGTTTTTT. Residues: CASSDLPGGYTGELFF.

J is TRBJ1-4 and V is TRBV29-1; 10 bases line up with TRBD1. With V trimmed by 4 bases and J by 6 bases, 5 bases remained unmatched. The V gene's germline CDR1 is SQVTM and CDR2 ANQGSEA. The CDR3 has 14 amino acids. The CDR3 reads CSVGTGGWYEKLFF. CDR3 DNA sequence: TGCAGCGTTGGGACAGGGGGTTGGTATGAAAAACTGTTTTTT.

This clonotype has just one count. The rearrangement joins TRBV7-2 to TRBJ2-5; 14 nucleotides match TRBD2. The germline V gene has CDR1 SGHTA and CDR2 FQGNSA. Trimming cost V 4 bases and J 5 bases; bases outside gene matches: 6. CDR3 length: 16 amino acids. CDR3 nucleotide sequence: TGTGCCAGCAGCTCCTGGACTAGCGGGGGGATGGAGACCCAGTACTTC. It yields the protein CASSSWTSGGMETQYF.

This clonotype was picked up a small number of times. The chain has TRBV14 and TRBJ2-7, with 14 bases matching TRBD2. This CDR3 is 15 amino acids long. Germline V gives CDR1 SGHDN, CDR2 FVKESK. With 0 bases clipped from V and 12 bases from J, the junction kept 7 bases outside the gene matches. The CDR3 is CASSQDLGTSGSRYF. The DNA of the CDR3 is TGTGCCAGCAGCCAAGATCTGGGGACTAGCGGGAGTCGGTACTTC.

This clonotype was counted only a few times. J is TRBJ2-7 and V is TRBV6-2 or TRBV6-3; 7 bases line up with TRBD2. The junction had 9 bases not matched to a gene; V was cut back by 8 bases and J by 2 bases. The germline V gene has CDR1 MNHEY and CDR2 SVGEGT. This CDR3 comprises 14 residues. The CDR3: CASLRSSGTYEQYF. In DNA form, the CDR3 reads TGTGCCAGCCTCCGGTCCAGCGGGACCTACGAGCAGTACTTC.

The rearrangement uses TRBV10-3 and TRBJ2-7; 12 nucleotides agree with TRBD2. V trimming: 6 bases; J trimming: 3 bases; junction bases outside the gene matches: 6. CDR1 and CDR2 (germline): ENHRY, SYGVKD. The CDR3 spans 15 residues. For the CDR3, the DNA is TGTGCCATCAGCGGGAGACTAGCGGGAGTCTACGAGCAGTACTTC. Amino acid sequence: CAISGRLAGVYEQYF.

V and J are TRBV11-2 and TRBJ2-1; D remains unclear. CDR1 is SGHAT, CDR2 FQNNGV, per germline. V was clipped by 1 base and J by 4 bases, with 17 bases between them. The CDR3 loop spans 17 amino acids. CDR3 residues: CASSLVALRVQYNEQFF. The CDR3 DNA sequence: TGTGCCAGCAGCTTAGTAGCCCTCCGCGTTCAGTACAATGAGCAGTTCTTC.

Worth noting for this clonotype: A much larger clone lies a single base off, so this may be a read error. Here the CDR3 DNA reads TGCAGTGCTACGATGAGTAACTATGGCTACACCTTC. It encodes CSATMSNYGYTF. The chain carries TRBV20-1 and TRBJ1-2, with D unclear. The germline V and J ends were trimmed by 4 bases and 1 base, with 7 bases remaining between them. The CDR3 covers 12 residues. CDR1 is DFQATT and CDR2 is SNEGSKA in the germline V gene (reference sequence).

This clonotype has a count of ten or more. The CDR3 region is CASSLQGSYGYTF. The CDR3, as DNA: TGTGCCAGCAGCTTACAGGGTTCCTATGGCTACACCTTC. The V call is TRBV7-9, the J call TRBJ1-2; tentatively, D is TRBD1 (5 bases). CDR1 and CDR2 from the germline V gene are SEHNR and FQNEAQ (reference sequence). Deletions cut 2 bases from V and 4 bases from J, with 8 bases between. The CDR3 sequence is 13 residues long.

This chain links TRBV10-3 with TRBJ1-2; D unresolved. The V end was cut by 6 bases, the J end by 3 bases, with 17 bases between. This CDR3 contains 15 residues. Per the germline V gene, CDR1 is ENHRY and CDR2 is SYGVKD. The CDR3 sequence is CAIRSTPGQDYGYTF. For the CDR3, the DNA is TGTGCCATCAGGTCTACTCCGGGCCAGGACTATGGCTACACCTTC.

The V gene is TRBV7-3, the J gene TRBJ2-7, with 9 positions matching TRBD2. The ends lost 3 bases at V and 0 bases at J; junction bases unmatched: 3. Germline V gene sequence: CDR1 SGHTA, CDR2 FQGTGA. The CDR3 runs 15 residues. CDR3 DNA: TGTGCCAGCAGCTTCGTTAGCGGGAGCTCCTACGAGCAGTACTTC. It is translated as CASSFVSGSSYEQYF. Full variable domain (missing parts from reference TRBV7-3 and TRBJ2-7): GAGVSQTPSNKVTEKGKYVELRCDPISGHTALYWYRQSLGQGPEFLIYFQGTGAADDSGLPNDRFFAVRPEGSVSTLKIQRTERGDSAVYLCASSFVSGSSYEQYFGPGTRLTVT.

The sample holds many counts of this clonotype. V usage is TRBV10-2 and J usage is TRBJ2-5; 11 bases map to TRBD2. CDR1 WSHSY and CDR2 SAAADI come from the germline V gene. This CDR3 has 17 amino acids. J lost 5 bases, V lost 6 bases, and 14 bases had no gene match. The CDR3 nucleotides read TGCGCCAGCAGCGATAATCCCGGGACTAGCGGCTGGGAGACCCAGTACTTC. This encodes CASSDNPGTSGWETQYF.

The chain carries TRBV19 and TRBJ2-6; D remains ambiguous. Trimming took off 3 bases at V and 5 bases at J, with 20 bases between the two ends. Germline lookup yields CDR1 LNHDA and CDR2 SQIVND (reference sequence). The CDR3 has 18 residues. The CDR3 DNA reads as TGTGCCAGTAGTATCGGTTTGTTCTGGGATTCTCGGGCCAACGTCCTGACTTTC. Protein: CASSIGLFWDSRANVLTF.

This clonotype was picked up many times. V is TRBV3-1 and J is TRBJ2-5; 7 bases fit TRBD2. Per the germline V gene, CDR1 is LGHDT and CDR2 is YNNKEL (reference sequence). The CDR3 is 13 residues long. After removal of 3 bases from V and 4 bases from J, the junction contained 2 bases not matched to a gene. The CDR3 sequence: CASSHSGGETQYF. CDR3 nucleotides: TGTGCCAGCAGCCATTCGGGGGGAGAGACCCAGTACTTC.

For this clonotype: One end of the junction varies from germline; a read error may be responsible. The V gene is TRBV7-2, the J gene TRBJ1-4; weak D call: TRBD1 (5 bases). In germline, CDR1 is SGHTA, CDR2 FQGNSA. This CDR3 is built from 15 residues. The CDR3 DNA follows: TGTGCCAGCAGCTTAGATACAGGAAAGGGTGAAAAAGTGTTTTTT. This gives the protein CASSLDTGKGEKVFF.

Many counts were recorded for this clonotype. This chain connects TRBV6-5 to TRBJ2-7, with D perhaps TRBD1 (5 bases). Between the trimmed V and J ends, which lost 2 bases and 6 bases, there was a span of 11 bases. From germline, CDR1 is MNHEY and CDR2 SVGAGI. The CDR3 runs to 13 residues. Here the CDR3 DNA reads TGTGCCAGCAGTTACGCTATAGGGGCCGAGCAGTACTTC. Translation gives CASSYAIGAEQYF.

This clonotype was found once. The V and J genes are TRBV7-8 and TRBJ2-5, with D possibly being TRBD2 (6 bases). CDR3 length: 14 residues. Trimming left V 9 bases short and J 2 bases short, with 16 bases between. The germline V gene has CDR1 SGHVS and CDR2 FQNEAQ. The CDR3 here is CASYGGVGQETQYF. The CDR3 DNA is TGTGCCAGTTACGGCGGGGTCGGGCAAGAGACCCAGTACTTC.

This clonotype was picked up many times. The gene calls are TRBV6-5 and TRBJ1-4, with TRBD1 as a possible D gene (5 bases). V gave up 0 bases and J gave up 0 bases, with 5 bases separating them. The CDR3 has 15 residues. Germline V gene sequence: CDR1 MNHEY, CDR2 SVGAGI. CDR3 DNA sequence: TGTGCCAGCAGTTACTCGACAGCAACTAATGAAAAACTGTTTTTT. Protein sequence: CASSYSTATNEKLFF.

This clonotype appeared many times. The chain links TRBV5-6 to TRBJ2-7; D not resolved. Trimming pared 5 bases from V and 4 bases from J, leaving 10 bases between. This CDR3 is 12 amino acids long. CDR1 and CDR2 from the germline V gene are SGHDT and YYEEEE. DNA for the CDR3: TGTGCCAGCAGTGTCCAAGTTTACGAGCAGTACTTC. Amino acids: CASSVQVYEQYF.

J is TRBJ2-7 and V is TRBV19; no definite D call. V was pared by 3 bases and J by 3 bases, with 18 bases between. Germline lookup yields CDR1 LNHDA and CDR2 SQIVND (reference sequence). The CDR3 sequence is 16 residues long. The CDR3 nucleotides read TGTGCCAGTAGTATTCCCCTTTCACAGAGCCTCTACGAGCAGTACTTC. Translating it yields CASSIPLSQSLYEQYF.

This clonotype was observed many times. The chain combines TRBV12-3 or TRBV12-4 with TRBJ1-1; possible D gene TRBD1, 6 bases. CDR3 length: 10 amino acids. V gave up 7 bases and J gave up 11 bases, with 11 bases separating them. The CDR3 DNA follows: TGTGCCAGCATTCAGGGGAAGGCTTTCTTT. Translating it yields CASIQGKAFF.

This clonotype was observed a few times. The V and J genes are TRBV5-4 and TRBJ2-7; no reliable D call. Trimming stripped 4 bases from V and 3 bases from J, with 17 bases between. The CDR3 is made up of 15 amino acids. The germline V gene encodes CDR1 SGHNT and CDR2 YYREEE (reference sequence). The DNA for the CDR3 is TGTGCCAGCAGCCTACGACGTCGGAGCATCTACGAGCAGTACTTC. Translated: CASSLRRRSIYEQYF.

This clonotype was counted many times. CDR3 sequence reads: CASSGGQVPHEQYF. DNA of the CDR3: TGTGCCAGCAGCGGGGGACAAGTCCCTCACGAGCAGTACTTC. V and J are TRBV9 and TRBJ2-7; weak D call: TRBD1 (6 bases). V gave up 3 bases and J gave up 5 bases, with 15 bases separating them. Germline CDR1 and CDR2: SGDLS and YYNGEE. CDR3 size: 14 residues.

This clonotype occurred a few times. The rearrangement links TRBV20-1 to TRBJ2-7, with a weak D call TRBD1 (6 bases). The CDR3 is 14 residues long. CDR1 is DFQATT and CDR2 is SNEGSKA in the germline V gene (reference sequence). V was clipped by 4 bases and J by 1 base, with 14 bases between them. CDR3 sequence: CSATYRARSYEQYF. Here the CDR3 DNA reads TGCAGTGCTACCTACAGGGCAAGGTCCTACGAGCAGTACTTC.